The present T cell receptor (beta chain) was sequenced within a study of patients and donors after allogeneic stem cell transplantation. CDR3 size: 12 residues. V lost 7 bases, J lost 3 bases, and 7 bases lay in between. From the RT-PCR reads, TCRdb called clonotypes with MiXCR, one entry per CDR3 protein. The table shows 95,000 to 120,000 distinct CDR3 sequences, with around 35% occurring only once. This clonotype was detected only a few times. The chain employs TRBV12-3 or TRBV12-4 and TRBJ1-5; no clear D gene. The receptor was derived from a human donor who was either an allogeneic HSCT recipient or a stem cell or donor lymphocyte infusion donor (not recorded which). It is not recorded whose cells these are; they may come from a transplant donor. Sequenced: blood, either unsorted or a sorted T cell fraction (not recorded which). The CDR3 DNA reads as TGTGCCAGCAAGGAGGACAATCAGCCCCAGCATTTT. Protein sequence: CASKEDNQPQHF.